Below are 13 T cell receptor beta chains sequenced from a single sample in a study of T-cell memory formation after mild COVID-19. TCRdb re-called the 5' RACE reads through MiXCR, storing one row per CDR3 protein. This sample carries some 40,000 distinct CDR3 sequences, approximately 6.8% of them seen once, and the ten largest clones take approximately 1.3%. Sequencing input: PBMCs or a T cell subset sorted from them (not recorded which). The receptor source for this set is a man aged 18 to 35 who had mild COVID-19 (a few samples of this study predate the infection). Cell type and time point are not known.

This clonotype was observed a handful of times. The chain employs TRBV12-5 and TRBJ2-3; D perhaps matches TRBD2 (5 bases). Trimming took 0 bases from V and 0 from J, leaving 16 bases between them. The CDR3 loop spans 18 amino acids. CDR1 and CDR2 from the germline V gene are LGHNT and FRNRAP. The CDR3 loop reads CASGLVEGWVVSTDTQYF. The CDR3 DNA follows: TGTGCTAGTGGTTTGGTAGAGGGATGGGTAGTTAGCACAGATACGCAGTATTTT.

This clonotype was counted only a few times. V usage is TRBV4-3 and J usage is TRBJ1-1, with D tentatively TRBD1 (5 bases). CDR1 and CDR2 (germline): LGHNA, YSLEER. V was pared by 0 bases and J by 5 bases, with 10 bases between. The CDR3 spans 14 residues. The CDR3 spells CASSQDRWGTEAFF. Here the CDR3 DNA reads TGCGCCAGCAGCCAAGACCGGTGGGGGACTGAAGCTTTCTTT.

The V gene is TRBV5-1, the J gene TRBJ2-5; either TRBD1 or TRBD2 may supply D (6 bases each). V lost 5 bases to trimming and J lost 5 bases, with 13 bases between them. The germline V gene encodes CDR1 SGHRS and CDR2 YFSETQ. The length of the CDR3 is 13 residues. CDR3 nucleotides: TGCGCCAGCAGATCGGGGGCTCGGGAGACCCAGTACTTC. As protein: CASRSGARETQYF.

This clonotype was seen a handful of times. The CDR3: CASSFGGDFYEQYF. CDR3 nucleotides: TGTGCCAGCAGTTTTGGGGGAGATTTCTACGAGCAGTACTTC. The J gene is TRBJ2-7, the V gene TRBV12-3 or TRBV12-4; D is possibly TRBD1 or TRBD2 (5 bases each). V shed 3 bases and J shed 3 bases, with 12 bases lying between them. This CDR3 region has 14 residues.

This rearrangement joins TRBV27 to TRBJ2-5, with TRBD2 identical over 9 bases. This CDR3 has 19 residues. Germline CDR1 reads MNHEY; CDR2 reads SMNVEV (reference sequence). The trim removed 6 bases at V and 5 bases at J, leaving 22 bases unmatched. CDR3 nucleotides: TGTGCCAGCAGGCTTGCCGGCTCGACGGGGGCGGGGGGGCTGGAGACCCAGTACTTC. This translates into CASRLAGSTGAGGLETQYF.

This clonotype was seen a few times. The rearrangement joins TRBV5-6 to TRBJ1-3; D gene ambiguous. V dropped 0 bases and J dropped 0 bases, with 13 bases sitting between them. Germline V gene lookup returns CDR1 SGHDT and CDR2 YYEEEE. The CDR3 runs 17 residues. The CDR3 loop is CASSLGVALSSGNTIYF. The CDR3 DNA sequence: TGTGCCAGCAGCTTGGGGGTAGCTTTAAGCTCTGGAAACACCATATATTTT.

This clonotype was found many times. The chain uses TRBV4-1 and TRBJ1-4; unclear D gene. Per the germline V gene, CDR1 is MGHRA and CDR2 is YSYEKL. CDR3 size: 14 residues. Trimming removed 4 bases at V and 5 bases at J, with 11 bases between. DNA for the CDR3: TGCGCCAGCAGCCGCCGGCTTTCAAATGAAAAACTGTTTTTT. Its protein is CASSRRLSNEKLFF.

This clonotype was detected ten times or more. V gene TRBV9 combines with J gene TRBJ2-7, with D tentatively TRBD2 (5 bases). From germline, CDR1 is SGDLS and CDR2 YYNGEE. CDR3 length: 16 residues. Trimming shortened V by 4 bases and J by 0 bases, and 17 bases separated the two germline ends. CDR3 protein: CASSPQLEPSSYEQYF. Written as DNA, the CDR3 is TGTGCCAGCAGCCCACAACTAGAGCCAAGCTCCTACGAGCAGTACTTC. The variable domain in full, completed from reference TRBV9 and TRBJ2-7, reads DSGVTQTPKHLITATGQRVTLRCSPRSGDLSVYWYQQSLDQGLQFLIQYYNGEERAKGNILERFSAQQFPDLHSELNLSSLELGDSALYFCASSPQLEPSSYEQYFGPGTRLTVT.

V and J are TRBV5-1 and TRBJ2-1, with D possibly being TRBD2 (5 bases). The V end was cut by 0 bases, the J end by 9 bases, with 13 bases between. The CDR3 sequence is 14 residues long. Germline lookup yields CDR1 SGHRS and CDR2 YFSETQ. The CDR3 region is CASSLGPFAGEQFF. The CDR3 DNA sequence: TGCGCCAGCAGCTTGGGTCCTTTCGCGGGTGAGCAGTTCTTC.

This clonotype was detected ten times or more. The chain recombines TRBV28 with TRBJ2-3; 7 bases align to TRBD2. The CDR3 sequence is 15 residues long. The germline CDR1 and CDR2 sequences are MDHEN and SYDVKM. V shed 5 bases, J shed 6 bases, and the junction held 11 bases outside the gene matches. The CDR3 reads CASSTLGGGSDTQYF. The CDR3 DNA follows: TGTGCCAGCAGTACCTTGGGCGGGGGATCGGATACGCAGTATTTT.

The chain combines TRBV12-3 or TRBV12-4 with TRBJ2-5; either TRBD1 or TRBD2 may supply D (5 bases each). This CDR3 has 12 residues. Trimming removed 3 bases from V and 13 bases from J, with 15 bases in between. The CDR3: CASSLGTDAPYF. CDR3 sequence (DNA): TGTGCCAGCAGTTTGGGGACGGACGCACCGTACTTC.

In this sample, this clonotype turned up a few times. The CDR3 here is CASSLSGGGTYEQYV. CDR3 in DNA: TGTGCCAGCAGTTTATCGGGCGGGGGCACCTACGAGCAGTACGTC. The rearrangement uses TRBV28 and TRBJ2-7; D possibly corresponds to TRBD2 (7 bases). V lost 1 base and J 2 bases, leaving 12 bases between the germline ends. This CDR3 region has 15 residues. Germline values: CDR1 MDHEN, CDR2 SYDVKM.

In its sample, this clonotype was seen a few times. The chain uses TRBV30 and TRBJ2-7, with TRBD1 matching over 7 bases. Germline V gene sequence: CDR1 GTSNPN, CDR2 SVGIG (reference sequence). The CDR3 consists of 13 residues. J lost 3 bases, V lost 3 bases, and 5 bases had no gene match. Here the CDR3 DNA reads TGTGCCTGGAGCCCGTCAGGGGGCTACGAGCAGTACTTC. It encodes CAWSPSGGYEQYF.